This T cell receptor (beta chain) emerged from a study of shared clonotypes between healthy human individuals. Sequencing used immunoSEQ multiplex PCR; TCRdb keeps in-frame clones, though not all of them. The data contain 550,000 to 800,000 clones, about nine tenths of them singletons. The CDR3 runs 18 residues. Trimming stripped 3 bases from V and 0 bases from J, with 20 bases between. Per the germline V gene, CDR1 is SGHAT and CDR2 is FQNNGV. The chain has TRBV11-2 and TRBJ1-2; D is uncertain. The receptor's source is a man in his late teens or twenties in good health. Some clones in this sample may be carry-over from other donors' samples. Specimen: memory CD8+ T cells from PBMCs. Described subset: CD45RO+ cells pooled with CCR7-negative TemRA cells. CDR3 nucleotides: TGTGCCAGCAGCTTCATCATAGACCTAACAGAGCCTAACTATGGCTACACCTTC. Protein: CASSFIIDLTEPNYGYTF.